Each of the 26 T cell receptor beta chains below was sequenced from the same sample in a study of molecular identifiers for immune sequencing clone quantification. TCRdb processed the PCR reads anew with MiXCR; each CDR3 protein has one entry. The sample lists about 640,000 distinct CDR3 sequences; about 20% were seen once. The material sequenced was naive CD8+ T cells from blood, with Jurkat cell RNA spiked in. The sample's subset: FACS-sorted CD8+CD4-CCR7+CD45RA+ naive T cells. Every receptor here comes from a human donor in good health. Some libraries in this study had Jurkat cell RNA spiked in.

V is TRBV27 and J is TRBJ1-2; 7 nucleotides agree with TRBD1. This CDR3 has 14 residues. The trim removed 5 bases at V and 0 bases at J, leaving 3 bases unmatched. Germline V lookup: CDR1 MNHEY, CDR2 SMNVEV (reference sequence). CDR3 sequence (DNA): TGTGCCAGCAGTCCCCAGGGGGCTAACTATGGCTACACCTTC. It codes for CASSPQGANYGYTF.

V is TRBV4-1 and J is TRBJ2-2; D is undetermined. The germline V and J ends were trimmed by 3 bases and 4 bases, with 6 bases remaining between them. Germline CDR1 is MGHRA and CDR2 is YSYEKL. This CDR3 is built from 13 residues. The CDR3 spells CASSHVGTGELFF. CDR3 nucleotide sequence: TGCGCCAGCAGCCACGTGGGCACCGGGGAGCTGTTTTTT.

The CDR3 bases are TGTGCCAGCAGTGAAGGATTAGATAGCAATCAGCCCCAGCATTTT. This gives the protein CASSEGLDSNQPQHF. The chain couples TRBV25-1 to TRBJ1-5; D gene uncertain. The V gene lost 2 bases and the J gene lost 0 bases, with 8 bases spanning the gap. Per germline, CDR1 MGHDK and CDR2 SYGVNS. The CDR3 contains 15 residues.

This clonotype was counted many times. This CDR3 is CASGPQGLTNYGYTF. Written as DNA, the CDR3 is TGTGCTAGTGGGCCCCAGGGGCTTACTAACTATGGCTACACCTTC. This rearrangement joins TRBV12-5 to TRBJ1-2, with D possibly TRBD1 on 6 matching bases. Trimming removed 6 bases at V and 0 bases at J, with 14 bases between. CDR3 length equals 15 residues. The germline gives CDR1 LGHNT, CDR2 FRNRAP.

This clonotype occurred many times. The chain combines TRBV7-9 with TRBJ2-7, with TRBD1 identical over 9 bases. This CDR3 region has 13 residues. CDR1 is SEHNR and CDR2 is FQNEAQ in the germline V gene (reference sequence). J was trimmed by 6 bases and V by 1 base; bases with no gene match: 1. CDR3 loop: CASSLGDRAEQYF. The DNA for the CDR3 is TGTGCCAGCAGCTTAGGGGACAGGGCCGAGCAGTACTTC.

This clonotype was seen a few times. The V call is TRBV27, the J call TRBJ2-7; 10 nucleotides agree with TRBD1. There are 15 residues in the CDR3. Germline V gene sequence: CDR1 MNHEY, CDR2 SMNVEV (reference sequence). Trimming removed 6 bases from V and 4 bases from J; junction bases left unmatched: 9. The chain's CDR3 is CASRDDRGLVYEQYF. In nucleotides, the CDR3 is TGTGCCAGCAGAGACGACAGGGGGCTTGTATACGAGCAGTACTTC.

As to this clonotype: A much larger clone sits a single nucleotide away, making a read error possible. J is TRBJ2-3 and V is TRBV20-1; the match to TRBD2 covers 10 bases. The V gene end was trimmed by 5 bases and the J gene end by 4 bases; junction bases not matched to a gene: 15. CDR3 size: 17 residues. Germline CDR1 DFQATT, CDR2 SNEGSKA (reference sequence). The CDR3 DNA reads as TGCAGTGCTGACCCTTACTCTAGCGGGAGTTTATCAGATACGCAGTATTTT. Residues: CSADPYSSGSLSDTQYF.

This clonotype was seen a few times. This chain links TRBV14 with TRBJ2-1; 15 nucleotides agree with TRBD2. V was clipped by 3 bases and J by 10 bases; unmatched bases: 7. This CDR3 contains 16 residues. CDR1 is SGHDN and CDR2 is FVKESK in the germline V gene. CDR3 loop: CASSQGLAGGSVEQFF. CDR3 bases: TGTGCCAGCAGCCAGGGACTAGCGGGGGGTTCAGTGGAGCAGTTCTTC.

Turning to this clonotype: At one end the junction does not follow the germline gene, possibly because of a read error. The chain recombines TRBV12-3 or TRBV12-4 with TRBJ2-5; 7 bases agree with TRBD2. This CDR3 region has 16 residues. CDR3 loop: CASNNPTGGFQETQCF. Written as DNA, the CDR3 is TGTGCCAGCAACAACCCCACCGGGGGGTTCCAAGAGACCCAGTGCTTC.

The V gene is TRBV19, the J gene TRBJ1-5, with no clear D. Trimming shortened V by 0 bases and J by 5 bases, and 14 bases separated the two germline ends. This CDR3 spans 16 amino acids. Germline V gene lookup returns CDR1 LNHDA and CDR2 SQIVND (reference sequence). CDR3 bases: TGTGCCAGTAGTATAGATCGGGCCGGATCATATCAGCCCCAGCATTTT. Amino acids: CASSIDRAGSYQPQHF.

Here the CDR3 DNA reads TGTGCCAGCAGTGAACAAGGCACGTCAGATACGCAGTATTTT. It is translated as CASSEQGTSDTQYF. The chain couples TRBV25-1 to TRBJ2-3; unclear D gene. CDR3 size: 14 residues. Trimming took 2 bases from V and 4 from J, leaving 10 bases between them. Per the germline V gene, CDR1 is MGHDK and CDR2 is SYGVNS.

The rearrangement joins TRBV20-1 to TRBJ2-7; D could derive from TRBD1 or TRBD2 (8 bases each). The V and J ends lost 6 bases and 4 bases respectively, with 16 bases between them. The germline V gene encodes CDR1 DFQATT and CDR2 SNEGSKA (reference sequence). The CDR3 has 13 residues. CDR3 amino acids: CSAREDRAYEQYF. CDR3 nucleotides: TGCAGTGCGCGGGAGGACAGGGCATACGAGCAGTACTTC.

This clonotype has a handful of counts. In DNA, the CDR3 is TGTGCCAGCAGTCAGGGATGGGACTATGGCTACACCTTC. It codes for CASSQGWDYGYTF. The chain uses TRBV6-5 and TRBJ1-2; possibly TRBD1 for D (5 bases). Germline values: CDR1 MNHEY, CDR2 SVGAGI. The CDR3 consists of 13 residues. V was cut by 5 bases and J by 3 bases, with 10 bases left in between.

The gene calls are TRBV20-1 and TRBJ1-1; maybe TRBD1 (5 bases). The V end lost 0 bases, the J end lost 5 bases, and 16 bases lay between the germline ends. This CDR3 spans 15 amino acids. CDR1 and CDR2 from the germline V gene are DFQATT and SNEGSKA (reference sequence). The CDR3 is CSAREEPGIGTEAFF. CDR3 coding DNA: TGCAGTGCTAGAGAAGAGCCAGGGATCGGGACTGAAGCTTTCTTT.

The CDR3: CASSLSLPRDMNTEAFF. CDR3 nucleotide sequence: TGTGCCAGCAGTTTATCCCTCCCGAGGGACATGAACACTGAAGCTTTCTTT. V is TRBV27 and J is TRBJ1-1; weak D call: TRBD1 (6 bases). CDR1 and CDR2 from the germline V gene are MNHEY and SMNVEV (reference sequence). V lost 0 bases and J 0 bases, leaving 14 bases between the germline ends. The CDR3 contains 17 residues.

This clonotype was seen at least ten times. The gene calls are TRBV24-1 and TRBJ2-3; D is unresolved. CDR1 KGHDR and CDR2 SFDVKD come from the germline V gene. The V gene lost 2 bases and the J gene lost 6 bases, with 8 bases spanning the gap. CDR3 length: 13 amino acids. CDR3 sequence (DNA): TGTGCCACCAGTGATTCAAGTTCGGATACGCAGTATTTT. As protein: CATSDSSSDTQYF.

Many counts were recorded for this clonotype. The rearrangement joins TRBV4-3 to TRBJ2-3; D might be TRBD1 or TRBD2, each matching 6 bases. The CDR3 length is 17 residues. Germline assignment: CDR1 LGHNA and CDR2 YSLEER. V was trimmed by 4 bases and J by 0 bases, leaving 17 bases between them. CDR3 coding DNA: TGCGCCAGCAGCCTCGGGGTCGGGGGCGGAAGCACAGATACGCAGTATTTT. Amino acids: CASSLGVGGGSTDTQYF.

Points on this clonotype: A read error is possible here, since a much larger clone lies one base away. The chain combines TRBV7-2 with TRBJ2-7; TRBD1 matches at 9 bases. The length of the CDR3 is 18 residues. Germline CDR1 SGHTA, CDR2 FQGNSA. The CDR3 region is CASGLAVILGQGDSEQYF. The DNA for the CDR3 is TGTGCCAGCGGCTTAGCGGTGATCCTGGGACAGGGTGATTCCGAGCAGTACTTC.

The chain couples TRBV12-3 or TRBV12-4 to TRBJ1-5; 8 bases line up with TRBD1. The V gene end was trimmed by 6 bases and the J gene end by 6 bases; junction bases not matched to a gene: 7. The CDR3 length is 14 residues. CDR3 DNA: TGTGCCAGCAGCCTAACAGGGACAGGTCAGCCCCAGCATTTT. This sequence encodes CASSLTGTGQPQHF.

This clonotype was detected many times. The V call is TRBV20-1, the J call TRBJ1-1, with unresolved D. The CDR3 is made up of 13 amino acids. The V gene lost 6 bases and the J gene lost 5 bases, with 16 bases spanning the gap. Germline V lookup: CDR1 DFQATT, CDR2 SNEGSKA (reference sequence). The CDR3 DNA reads TGCAGTGCACTGGCCGCAGGAGAAACTGAAGCTTTCTTT. It is translated as CSALAAGETEAFF.

Comment on this clonotype: A read error is possible here, since a much larger clone lies one base away. This sequence joins TRBV7-9 and TRBJ2-1, with a weak D call TRBD1 (7 bases). This CDR3 comprises 14 residues. The germline V gene encodes CDR1 SEHNR and CDR2 FQNEAQ (reference sequence). The CDR3 is CASSLSGGGNERFF. Written as DNA, the CDR3 is TGTGCCAGCAGCCTTTCAGGAGGGGGCAATGAGCGGTTCTTC.

About this clonotype itself: A much more abundant neighbour one base away suggests this may be a read error. The CDR3 region has the DNA TGTGCCAGCAGCCAAGGTCGATCAGAGTACCAAGAGACCCAGTACTTC. Protein sequence: CASSQGRSEYQETQYF. V is TRBV21-1 and J is TRBJ2-5. TRBV21-1 is labeled a pseudogene. This CDR3 spans 16 amino acids.

Comments on this clonotype: A much bigger clone sits one base away, suggesting this may be a read error. The chain carries TRBV27 and TRBJ1-5; D remains unclear. This CDR3 contains 14 residues. Looked up from germline, CDR1 is MNHEY and CDR2 is SMNVEV (reference sequence). The DNA for the CDR3 is TGTGCCAGCAGACCTTACAGTAGCAATCAGCCCCGGCATTTT. Its protein is CASRPYSSNQPRHF.

This clonotype has only a few counts. The chain carries TRBV20-1 and TRBJ2-5; TRBD2 agrees at 7 bases. The CDR3 sequence is 15 residues long. CDR1 DFQATT and CDR2 SNEGSKA come from the germline V gene (reference sequence). The V segment lost 7 bases and the J segment 2 bases; nucleotides outside the gene matches: 13. The CDR3 DNA follows: TGCAGTGGCAGAGATGGGGGGGATTTTCAAGAGACCCAGTACTTC. Translated: CSGRDGGDFQETQYF.

The gene calls are TRBV28 and TRBJ2-7, with 9 bases identical to TRBD2. Per the germline V gene, CDR1 is MDHEN and CDR2 is SYDVKM. This CDR3 region has 14 residues. Trimming removed 8 bases from V and 0 bases from J; junction bases left unmatched: 5. The CDR3 DNA follows: TGTGCCAGCGTTCCTAGCGGGGCCTCCTACGAGCAGTACTTC. Encoded protein: CASVPSGASYEQYF.

The chain has TRBV19 and TRBJ2-1; TRBD1 aligns across 7 bases. CDR1 LNHDA and CDR2 SQIVND come from the germline V gene (reference sequence). This CDR3 contains 15 residues. With 5 bases clipped from V and 3 bases from J, the junction kept 7 bases outside the gene matches. CDR3 in amino acids: CASSLETGNYNEQFF. The CDR3 nucleotides are TGTGCCAGTAGTCTTGAGACAGGGAACTACAATGAGCAGTTCTTC.